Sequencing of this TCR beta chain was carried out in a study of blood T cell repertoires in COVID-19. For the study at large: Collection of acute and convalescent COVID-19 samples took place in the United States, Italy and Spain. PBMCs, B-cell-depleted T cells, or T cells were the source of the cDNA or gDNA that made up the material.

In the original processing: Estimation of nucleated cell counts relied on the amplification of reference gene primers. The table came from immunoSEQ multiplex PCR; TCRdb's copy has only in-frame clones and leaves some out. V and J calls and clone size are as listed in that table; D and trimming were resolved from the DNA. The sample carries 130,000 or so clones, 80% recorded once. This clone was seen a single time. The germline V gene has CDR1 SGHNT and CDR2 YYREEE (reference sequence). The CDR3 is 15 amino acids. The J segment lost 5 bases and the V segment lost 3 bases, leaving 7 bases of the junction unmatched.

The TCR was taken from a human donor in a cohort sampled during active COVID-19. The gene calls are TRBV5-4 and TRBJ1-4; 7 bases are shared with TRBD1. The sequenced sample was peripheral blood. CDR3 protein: CASSSRTGGNEKLFF. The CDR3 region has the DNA TGTGCCAGCAGCTCGAGGACAGGAGGCAATGAAAAACTGTTTTTT.